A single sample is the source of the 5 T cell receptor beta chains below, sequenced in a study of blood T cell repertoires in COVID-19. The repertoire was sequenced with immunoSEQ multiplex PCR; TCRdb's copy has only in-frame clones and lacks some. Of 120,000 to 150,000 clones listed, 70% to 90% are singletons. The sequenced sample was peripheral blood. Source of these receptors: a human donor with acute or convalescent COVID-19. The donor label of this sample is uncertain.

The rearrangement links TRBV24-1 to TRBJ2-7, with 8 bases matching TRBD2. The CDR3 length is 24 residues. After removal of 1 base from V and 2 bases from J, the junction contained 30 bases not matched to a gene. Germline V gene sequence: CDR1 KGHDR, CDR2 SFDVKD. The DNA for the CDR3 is TGTGCCACCAGTGATTTAAGGAGGCCTAGCGTCGCTAATCAGAGGCTAGCGGGCACCTACGAGCAGTACGTC. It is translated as CATSDLRRPSVANQRLAGTYEQYV.

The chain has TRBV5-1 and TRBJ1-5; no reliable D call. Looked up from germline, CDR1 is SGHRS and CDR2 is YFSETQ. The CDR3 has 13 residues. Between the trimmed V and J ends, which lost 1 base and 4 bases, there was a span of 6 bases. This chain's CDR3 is CASSLWQNQPQHF. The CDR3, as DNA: TGCGCCAGCAGCTTGTGGCAGAATCAGCCCCAGCATTTT.

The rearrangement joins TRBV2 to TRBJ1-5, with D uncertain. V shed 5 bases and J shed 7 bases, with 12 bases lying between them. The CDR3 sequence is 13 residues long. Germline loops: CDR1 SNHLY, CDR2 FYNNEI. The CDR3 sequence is CASSPEDSQPQHF. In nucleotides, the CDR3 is TGTGCCAGCAGTCCGGAGGATTCACAGCCCCAGCATTTT.

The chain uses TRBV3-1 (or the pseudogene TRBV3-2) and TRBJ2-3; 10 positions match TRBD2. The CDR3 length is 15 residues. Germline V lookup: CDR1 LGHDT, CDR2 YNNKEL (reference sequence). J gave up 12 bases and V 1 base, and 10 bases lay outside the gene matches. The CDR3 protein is CASSQVVGAGGPQYF. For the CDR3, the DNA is TGTGCCAGCAGCCAAGTAGTTGGAGCGGGAGGGCCACAGTATTTT.

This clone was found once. The CDR3 reads CASSLTAGANVLTF. Here the CDR3 DNA reads TGTGCCAGTAGTCTTACGGCTGGGGCCAACGTCCTGACTTTC. The rearrangement joins TRBV19 to TRBJ2-6; no clear D gene. The CDR3 runs to 14 residues. Germline CDR1 is LNHDA and CDR2 is SQIVND (reference sequence). V dropped 5 bases and J dropped 2 bases, with 7 bases sitting between them.